The present T cell receptor (beta chain) was sequenced within a study of CD8+ T cells in alopecia areata. Whole-study results and caveats: Greater clonality was observed in lesional scalp samples, especially alopecia totalis/universalis, versus normal scalp. Tofacitinib delivered significant drops in scalp clonality and in expanded CD8+ clones among the top 100.

The treatment denotes: oral pan-JAK inhibitor, 5-10 mg twice daily. Researchers took lesional scalp punch biopsies and peripheral blood from people who were alopecia areata patients. This CDR3 has 15 amino acids. Germline CDR1 SEHNR, CDR2 FQNEAQ (reference sequence). J was trimmed by 8 bases and V by 1 base; bases with no gene match: 9. For this clone: Antigen unknown.

It was cDNA, reverse transcribed from extracted RNA, that served as the sequencing template. Sequencing was performed with immunoSEQ multiplex PCR; in TCRdb, only in-frame clones are kept and a portion is missing. The repertoire holds 95,000 to 110,000 clones, with 84% as singletons. The starting material was CD8+ T cells sorted from blood, obtained at week 24, from a patient treated with tofacitinib. The receptor was isolated from a human donor with alopecia areata. This sequence joins TRBV7-9 and TRBJ1-2; 8 bases align to TRBD1. CDR3 in amino acids: CASSLVATGDRGYTF. In DNA, the CDR3 is TGTGCCAGCAGCTTAGTGGCGACAGGGGATCGAGGCTACACCTTC.